Following are 11 T cell receptor beta chains from one sample sequenced in a study of T cells in women clearing cervical HPV infection. Sequencing was performed with immunoSEQ multiplex PCR; in TCRdb, only in-frame clones are kept and a portion is missing. The sample has about 32,000 clones; the top ten hold around 6.6%. Sequenced sample: blood buffy coat. These receptor sequences come from a woman aged 18 to 69 with a cervical HPV16 infection that either progressed to CIN3+ or cleared (not recorded which).

Comments on this clone: The DNA ends 3 residues before the CDR3 does, and the rest of the CDR3 is filled in from the germline J gene. J is TRBJ2-1 and V is TRBV5-1, with no clear D. Trimming pared 6 bases from V and 7 bases from J, leaving 14 bases between. Per germline, CDR1 SGHRS and CDR2 YFSETQ. This CDR3 region has 13 residues. The CDR3 is CASNRGAQNEQFF. CDR3 DNA (partial): TGCGCCAGCAACAGAGGCGCGCAGAATGAG.

Worth noting for this clone: The CDR3 is cut off 3 residues early in the read; its end comes from the germline J gene. The chain is built from TRBV5-1 and TRBJ1-2; D perhaps matches TRBD1 (5 bases). This CDR3 spans 15 amino acids. Germline CDR1 is SGHRS and CDR2 is YFSETQ. Trimming cost V 3 bases and J 3 bases, with 15 bases left between them. The CDR3 spells CASSSDSQGHYGYTF. Partial CDR3 DNA: TGCGCCAGCAGCTCAGACAGCCAAGGTCACTATGGC. The full variable domain, in which reference TRBV5-1 and TRBJ1-2 provide the parts outside the CDR3, is KAGVTQTPRYLIKTRGQQVTLSCSPISGHRSVSWYQQTPGQGLQFLFEYFSETQRNKGNFPGRFSGRQFSNSRSEMNVSTLELGDSALYLCASSSDSQGHYGYTFGSGTRLTVV.

Comment on this clone: The read ends 3 residues before the CDR3 terminus; that terminus is restored from the germline J gene. This CDR3 is also generated by other DNA sequences in the sample. The chain couples TRBV19 to TRBJ2-5; TRBD2 might be the D (5 bases). The V gene's germline CDR1 is LNHDA and CDR2 SQIVND (reference sequence). This CDR3 has 13 amino acids. Trimming cost V 3 bases and J 3 bases, with 8 bases left between them. The CDR3 bases that were read are TGTGCCAGTAGTATTGCCGGGGAAGAGACC. Protein product: CASSIAGEET. The entire CDR3 is CASSIAGEETQYF.

For this clone: The read falls 3 residues short of the CDR3 end, and the missing part is taken from the germline J gene. This chain joins TRBV19 and TRBJ2-1, with 7 bases matching TRBD1. The V segment lost 0 bases and the J segment 4 bases; nucleotides outside the gene matches: 3. CDR1 and CDR2 (germline): LNHDA, SQIVND (reference sequence). The CDR3 contains 15 residues. The CDR3 loop reads CASSIEQGTYNEQFF. The sequenced CDR3 bases are TGTGCCAGTAGTATAGAACAGGGGACATACAATGAG.

With respect to this clone: The read falls 3 residues short of the CDR3 end, and the missing part is taken from the germline J gene. The chain has TRBV20-1 and TRBJ2-3; D unclear. V lost 4 bases to trimming and J lost 2 bases, with 4 bases between them. This CDR3 comprises 11 residues. From germline, CDR1 is DFQATT and CDR2 SNEGSKA (reference sequence). The CDR3 reads CSAKPTDTQYF. Partial CDR3 DNA: TGCAGTGCTAAGCCCACAGATACG.

Comment on this clone: The read ends 3 residues early relative to the CDR3; the germline J gene fills the gap. The rearrangement uses TRBV11-2 and TRBJ2-7, with 10 bases lining up with TRBD2. The CDR3 spans 14 residues. Germline CDR1 and CDR2: SGHAT and FQNNGV. Germline trimming cut 5 bases from V and 5 bases from J; bases unmatched to any gene: 6. The CDR3 here is CASSAGLAKHEQYF. The sequenced part of the CDR3 DNA is TGTGCCAGCAGCGCGGGACTAGCGAAACACGAG.

To note about this clone: From the germline J gene comes the end of the CDR3, since the read stops 3 residues before it. The rearrangement joins TRBV5-1 to TRBJ1-2, with 7 positions matching TRBD1. CDR3 length equals 14 residues. With 0 bases clipped from V and 6 bases from J, the junction kept 5 bases outside the gene matches. CDR1 and CDR2 (germline): SGHRS, YFSETQ. The sequenced part of the CDR3 DNA is TGCGCCAGCAGCTTGGACGAGGGGGCGAATGGC. The encoded protein is CASSLDEGANG. The CDR3 in its entirety is CASSLDEGANGYTF. Full variable domain (rest looked up from reference TRBV5-1 and TRBJ1-2): KAGVTQTPRYLIKTRGQQVTLSCSPISGHRSVSWYQQTPGQGLQFLFEYFSETQRNKGNFPGRFSGRQFSNSRSEMNVSTLELGDSALYLCASSLDEGANGYTFGSGTRLTVV.

As to this clone: The CDR3 end falls 3 residues outside the read, so it is completed with the germline J gene. V gene TRBV12-3 or TRBV12-4 combines with J gene TRBJ1-4; 7 bases line up with TRBD1. Trimming at V came to 1 base and at J to 2 bases, leaving 4 bases not matched to a gene. CDR3 size: 16 residues. The CDR3 loop reads CASSLERGPTNEKLFF. The DNA read from the CDR3 is TGTGCCAGCAGTTTAGAAAGGGGGCCGACTAATGAAAAA.

As concerns this clone: Coverage ceases 3 residues before the CDR3 finishes, and the germline J gene fills in the end. The chain joins TRBV7-3 to TRBJ1-1; D is ambiguous. CDR1 is SGHTA, CDR2 FQGTGA, per germline. Trimming left V 0 bases short and J 1 base short, with 6 bases between. The CDR3 length is 14 residues. CDR3 DNA, as far as it was read: TGTGCCAGCAGCTTAACTCCTTCGAACACTGAA. This sequence encodes CASSLTPSNTE. From start to end, the CDR3 is CASSLTPSNTEAFF.

About this clone itself: The CDR3 end falls 3 residues outside the read, so it is completed with the germline J gene. The rearrangement joins TRBV3-1 (or the pseudogene TRBV3-2) to TRBJ2-5; D is uncertain. The CDR3 has 13 amino acids. CDR1 LGHDT and CDR2 YNNKEL come from the germline V gene (reference sequence). V was pared by 0 bases and J by 5 bases, with 7 bases between. CDR3 in amino acids: CASSQDLTETQYF. The DNA read from the CDR3 is TGTGCCAGCAGCCAAGATCTAACGGAGACC.

With respect to this clone: Read coverage stops 3 residues before the CDR3 terminus; the germline J gene supplies the remainder. The chain has TRBV4-1 and TRBJ2-7; D might be TRBD2 (6 bases). CDR3 length: 15 residues. Germline CDR1 MGHRA, CDR2 YSYEKL. The V end was cut by 2 bases, the J end by 4 bases, with 15 bases between. CDR3: CASSQSEGGAYEQYF. The covered CDR3 bases are TGCGCCAGCAGCCAATCCGAAGGCGGGGCTTACGAG.